The 7 T cell receptor beta chains in this list originate from one sample, sequenced in a study of response to subunit inactivated influenza vaccine. TCRdb itself ran the RT-PCR reads through MiXCR, one entry per CDR3 protein. The sample yields around 850,000 distinct CDR3 sequences, roughly 18% seen once. The material was PBMCs from blood, obtained 4 to 6 days after vaccination. Every receptor here comes from a man in his fifties who received an inactivated influenza vaccine.

This sequence joins TRBV10-2 and TRBJ2-3; D unclear. Deletions cut 1 base from V and 3 bases from J, with 14 bases between. The germline CDR1 and CDR2 sequences are WSHSY and SAAADI. The CDR3 loop spans 16 amino acids. The CDR3 DNA is TGCGCCAGCAGTGAGTTAGGACCCCTTCCTACAGATACGCAGTATTTT. Residues: CASSELGPLPTDTQYF.

The chain uses TRBV6-2 or TRBV6-3 and TRBJ2-1; no firm D call. CDR1 and CDR2 (germline): MNHEY, SVGEGT. Trimming took off 0 bases at V and 8 bases at J, with 20 bases between the two ends. The CDR3 covers 17 residues. In nucleotides, the CDR3 is TGTGCCAGCAGTTACTCGATGCCCCGATCCTCCCCGCATGAGCAGTTCTTC. The encoded protein is CASSYSMPRSSPHEQFF.

V and J are TRBV6-5 and TRBJ1-4; D is undetermined. The CDR3 is 16 residues long. V was clipped by 0 bases and J by 4 bases, with 12 bases between them. The germline CDR1 and CDR2 sequences are MNHEY and SVGAGI. CDR3 protein: CASSYSMGSVNEKLFF. The CDR3 DNA reads as TGTGCCAGCAGTTACTCGATGGGCAGCGTTAATGAAAAACTGTTTTTT.

The chain uses TRBV7-6 and TRBJ2-4; 12 nucleotides match TRBD2. The trim removed 5 bases at V and 3 bases at J, leaving 14 bases unmatched. This CDR3 has 19 amino acids. Germline-derived CDR1 and CDR2 are SGHVS and FNYEAQ. The CDR3 is CASSRALAGGGMDKNIQYF. The CDR3 DNA follows: TGTGCCAGCAGCCGAGCCCTAGCGGGAGGGGGGATGGACAAAAACATTCAGTACTTC.

The genes are TRBV2 and TRBJ2-1; the D gene is possibly TRBD1 (6 bases). Germline values: CDR1 SNHLY, CDR2 FYNNEI. Trimming stripped 10 bases from V and 6 bases from J, with 13 bases between. The CDR3 spans 12 residues. In DNA, the CDR3 is TGTGCCATCCGGGACACGGGCAATGAGCAGTTCTTC. Protein sequence: CAIRDTGNEQFF.

The chain uses TRBV28 and TRBJ2-3; possibly TRBD1 or TRBD2 for D (6 bases each). This CDR3 is 15 amino acids long. V was clipped by 8 bases and J by 1 base, with 16 bases between them. Germline CDR1 MDHEN, CDR2 SYDVKM. The CDR3 loop reads CASALRGRGTDTQYF. The CDR3 bases are TGTGCCAGCGCTCTCCGGGGGCGAGGCACAGATACGCAGTATTTT.

This chain connects TRBV7-2 to TRBJ2-7; TRBD2 agrees at 9 bases. This CDR3 is 16 amino acids long. The ends lost 0 bases at V and 1 base at J; junction bases unmatched: 4. Per germline, CDR1 SGHTA and CDR2 FQGNSA. The DNA for the CDR3 is TGTGCCAGCAGCTTAGCGAGGACTAGCGCTTCCTACGAGCAGTACTTC. This codes for CASSLARTSASYEQYF.